The present entry profiles one TCR beta chain with its context. The antigen is not known. The sample originates from a study of OX40 agonist ivuxolimab in advanced cancers. Study conclusions and caveats: Low normalized T-cell clonal expansion also characterized some of the nonresponders.

TCRdb's copy holds only in-frame clones and misses some; the assay was immunoSEQ multiplex PCR. The sample has 85,000 to 90,000 clones, around 85% seen once. Germline V gene sequence: CDR1 MNHEY, CDR2 SVGAGI. Trimming shortened V by 6 bases and J by 7 bases, and 7 bases separated the two germline ends. The length of the CDR3 is 11 residues. Sample: CD4+ or CD8+ T cells sorted from blood, taken in a trial of the OX40 agonist ivuxolimab. This receptor was taken from an adult with an advanced solid tumor such as melanoma, head and neck, liver or kidney cancer. The V call is TRBV6-5, the J call TRBJ2-4; D uncertain. The CDR3 nucleotides read TGTGCCAGCAGCCCCGGGAACATTCAGTACTTC. Encoded protein: CASSPGNIQYF.